The present TCR beta chain was sequenced within a study of blood T cells in healthy people across ages. Details on this clonotype: What it binds is unknown.

PCR was performed a second time for about 7 to 11 cycles using a sample-barcoded 5' primer and a J-beta primer mix. TCRdb called the 5' RACE reads again in MiXCR, with one record for every CDR3 protein. The sample holds 800,000 to 1,300,000 distinct CDR3 sequences, around 27% seen once. Whole-study findings and limits: Diversity was higher, and naive CD4+ cells more numerous, in long-lived donors than in aged donors.

Whenever a sample was processed, at least 7 million PBMCs were isolated. This CDR3 contains 12 residues. Germline-derived CDR1 and CDR2 are SQVTM and ANQGSEA. V gave up 4 bases and J gave up 3 bases, with 8 bases separating them. This same sample was also taken into another study, of T cells of mothers and their children. That work states: Nobody spotted any persistent microchimeric T cell clones.

This sequence joins TRBV29-1 and TRBJ2-3, with D hard to call. Source material: blood. The TCR comes from a girl aged 2 to 9 in good health. CDR3 residues: CSVGIFTDTQYF. The CDR3 region has the DNA TGCAGCGTTGGGATATTTACAGATACGCAGTATTTT.